Listed here are 24 T cell receptor beta chains from one sample, sequenced in a study of cytomegalovirus exposure and HLA in healthy donors. 13 Jbeta primers and 60 Vbeta primers were used for the PCR. Assay: immunoSEQ multiplex PCR; the TCRdb copy retains only in-frame clones and omits some. The data contain roughly 88,000 clones, around three quarters of them singletons. Sequencing was performed on PBMCs. The receptors were sampled from a man younger than 40 in good health and CMV-seropositive.

CDR3 region: CASSEGQGSGSPLHF. CDR3 DNA: TGTGCCAGCAGTGAGGGACAGGGTAGTGGTTCACCCCTCCACTTT. V and J are TRBV2 and TRBJ1-6, with 9 nucleotides matching TRBD1. Unmatched junction bases numbered 6, after V lost 3 bases and J lost 9 bases. CDR1 is SNHLY, CDR2 FYNNEI, per germline. The CDR3 contains 15 residues.

The chain combines TRBV9 with TRBJ1-2; TRBD1 matches at 8 bases. V lost 7 bases and J lost 5; bases outside the gene matches: 16. The CDR3 runs 16 residues. Germline-derived CDR1 and CDR2 are SGDLS and YYNGEE. For the CDR3, the DNA is TGTGCCAGCGGGCGACAGGGGACAACCCCCTCTTATGGCTACACCTTC. This codes for CASGRQGTTPSYGYTF.

The chain recombines TRBV11-3 with TRBJ2-2; weak D call: TRBD1 (5 bases). Trimming pared 2 bases from V and 4 bases from J, leaving 14 bases between. This CDR3 has 16 residues. Germline loops: CDR1 SGHNT, CDR2 YENEEA. CDR3 loop: CASSLQGVGLTGELFF. The CDR3 DNA sequence: TGTGCCAGCAGCTTACAAGGGGTGGGGCTCACCGGGGAGCTGTTTTTT.

Remarks on this clone: A read error may account for a junction end that differs from germline. The J gene is TRBJ2-1, the V gene TRBV7-7, with 7 positions matching TRBD2. Germline-derived CDR1 and CDR2 are SSHAT and FNYEAQ (reference sequence). The CDR3 spans 16 residues. The CDR3, as DNA: TGTGCTAGCAGCTTAGGCTTGGCGGGAGTGAGTAATGAGCAGTTCTTC. This translates into CASSLGLAGVSNEQFF. Complete variable domain (other parts from reference TRBV7-7 and TRBJ2-1): GAGVSQSPRYKVTKRGQDVTLRCDPISSHATLYWYQQALGQGPEFLTYFNYEAQPDKSGLPSDRFSAERPEGSISTLTIQRTEQRDSAMYRCASSLGLAGVSNEQFFGPGTRLTVL.

The chain recombines TRBV7-2 with TRBJ2-1, with D maybe TRBD2 (6 bases). V lost 5 bases and J 12 bases, leaving 17 bases between the germline ends. The germline gives CDR1 SGHTA, CDR2 FQGNSA. The CDR3 sequence is 13 residues long. DNA for the CDR3: TGTGCCAGCAGCCCCGTTACTAGCAAACGGCAGTTCTTC. Its translation is CASSPVTSKRQFF.

CDR3 loop: CAWSPGQGRTGELFF. DNA of the CDR3: TGTGCCTGGAGTCCGGGACAGGGGAGGACCGGGGAGCTGTTTTTT. This sequence joins TRBV30 and TRBJ2-2; TRBD1 aligns across 10 bases. Germline loops: CDR1 GTSNPN, CDR2 SVGIG (reference sequence). The CDR3 covers 15 residues. V was pared by 2 bases and J by 5 bases, with 5 bases of the junction left unmatched.

The chain uses TRBV7-6 and TRBJ2-2; D unclear. The V and J ends lost 2 bases and 5 bases respectively, with 6 bases between them. The CDR3 has 13 residues. In germline, CDR1 is SGHVS, CDR2 FNYEAQ. CDR3 nucleotide sequence: TGTGCCAGCAGCTTATCTAGGACCGGGGAGCTGTTTTTT. As protein: CASSLSRTGELFF.

This clone has a single count. The chain links TRBV6-5 to TRBJ1-1; D is unclear. The length of the CDR3 is 14 residues. Trimming removed 6 bases from V and 1 base from J, with 12 bases in between. Germline V gene lookup returns CDR1 MNHEY and CDR2 SVGAGI. CDR3 amino acids: CASRVGRRNTEAFF. The CDR3 DNA reads as TGTGCCAGCAGAGTGGGTAGGAGGAACACTGAAGCTTTCTTT.

The DNA of the CDR3 is TGTGCCACCAGCAGAGACAGGGGTCAGGGGACTGAAGCTTTCTTT. Translated: CATSRDRGQGTEAFF. The chain has TRBV15 and TRBJ1-1; weak D call: TRBD1 (6 bases). Germline CDR1 reads LNHNV; CDR2 reads YYDKDF (reference sequence). The CDR3 runs 15 residues. The germline V and J ends were trimmed by 0 bases and 5 bases, with 13 bases remaining between them.

The genes are TRBV4-3 and TRBJ2-1, with 11 bases matching TRBD2. The CDR3 contains 15 residues. The germline V gene has CDR1 LGHNA and CDR2 YSLEER. J lost 1 base, V lost 6 bases, and 2 bases had no gene match. The CDR3 loop is CASSRTSGSYNEQFF. The CDR3 coding sequence is TGCGCCAGCAGTCGGACTAGCGGGTCCTACAATGAGCAGTTCTTC.

This chain connects TRBV2 to TRBJ2-6, with a weak D call TRBD1 (6 bases). CDR1 is SNHLY and CDR2 is FYNNEI in the germline V gene. V was cut by 8 bases and J by 3 bases, with 11 bases left in between. CDR3 length: 14 amino acids. DNA for the CDR3: TGTGCCAGCGAACAGGGCAGTGGGGCCAACGTCCTGACTTTC. This translates into CASEQGSGANVLTF.

The V and J genes are TRBV19 and TRBJ2-1, with a weak D call TRBD1 (5 bases). This CDR3 region has 14 residues. V dropped 1 base and J dropped 8 bases, with 12 bases sitting between them. Germline CDR1 LNHDA, CDR2 SQIVND (reference sequence). The CDR3 DNA reads as TGTGCCAGTAGTATAGTCCCGGAAGGGGATGAGCAGTTCTTC. As protein: CASSIVPEGDEQFF.

The rearrangement links TRBV7-9 to TRBJ1-1, with 7 bases that match TRBD1. The V gene end was trimmed by 3 bases and the J gene end by 10 bases; junction bases not matched to a gene: 5. CDR3 length: 12 amino acids. The germline gives CDR1 SEHNR, CDR2 FQNEAQ (reference sequence). This CDR3 reads CASSFIQGRAFF. As DNA, the CDR3 is TGTGCCAGCAGCTTTATACAGGGGAGAGCTTTCTTT.

The chain couples TRBV7-3 to TRBJ1-6; 8 bases match TRBD1. Germline assignment: CDR1 SGHTA and CDR2 FQGTGA. This CDR3 has 15 amino acids. The junction had 11 bases not matched to a gene; V was cut back by 5 bases and J by 11 bases. The chain's CDR3 is CASSRTAGTGTPLHF. The CDR3 DNA reads as TGTGCCAGCAGCCGGACGGCAGGGACAGGAACACCCCTCCACTTT.

The CDR3: CASSSQGGLLTDTQYF. CDR3 nucleotides: TGTGCCAGCAGCTCCCAGGGAGGACTTCTCACAGATACGCAGTATTTT. The rearrangement uses TRBV11-1 and TRBJ2-3, with D maybe TRBD2 (6 bases). This CDR3 is 16 amino acids long. The V gene lost 4 bases and the J gene lost 2 bases, with 16 bases spanning the gap. Germline CDR1 is SGHAT and CDR2 is FQDESV (reference sequence). Variable domain in full (rest from reference TRBV11-1 and TRBJ2-3): EAEVAQSPRYKITEKSQAVAFWCDPISGHATLYWYRQILGQGPELLVQFQDESVVDDSQLPKDRFSAERLKGVDSTLKIQPAELGDSAMYLCASSSQGGLLTDTQYFGPGTRLTVL.

The CDR3 sequence is CASTPGLQETQYF. The CDR3 DNA reads TGTGCCAGCACCCCGGGACTCCAAGAGACCCAGTACTTC. The rearrangement joins TRBV7-9 to TRBJ2-5, with D possibly TRBD2 on 6 matching bases. V lost 7 bases, J lost 1 base, and 10 bases lay in between. This CDR3 spans 13 amino acids. Germline V gives CDR1 SEHNR, CDR2 FQNEAQ (reference sequence).

The chain recombines TRBV9 with TRBJ2-7; possible D gene TRBD1, 5 bases. The germline CDR1 and CDR2 sequences are SGDLS and YYNGEE. This CDR3 is built from 13 residues. V lost 0 bases to trimming and J lost 1 base, with 5 bases between them. The CDR3 spells CASSVGQSYEQYF. The CDR3 nucleotides are TGTGCCAGCAGCGTAGGACAGTCCTACGAGCAGTACTTC.

The chain combines TRBV2 with TRBJ2-1; 8 bases line up with TRBD1. Trimming at V came to 5 bases and at J to 14 bases, leaving 5 bases not matched to a gene. The CDR3 spans 11 residues. Germline V gene data show CDR1 as SNHLY and CDR2 as FYNNEI. The chain's CDR3 is CASSYGTGKFF. The CDR3 DNA follows: TGTGCCAGCAGTTACGGGACAGGAAAGTTCTTC.

V gene TRBV7-9 combines with J gene TRBJ1-1, with D unclear. Trimming removed 4 bases from V and 1 base from J, with 13 bases in between. Germline V gene sequence: CDR1 SEHNR, CDR2 FQNEAQ (reference sequence). CDR3 size: 15 residues. CDR3 region: CASSSWERPNTEAFF. The CDR3 nucleotides are TGTGCCAGCAGCTCCTGGGAGAGGCCGAACACTGAAGCTTTCTTT.

The chain is built from TRBV27 and TRBJ2-7; TRBD2 might be the D (6 bases). V shed 3 bases and J shed 0 bases, with 15 bases lying between them. Germline assignment: CDR1 MNHEY and CDR2 SMNVEV (reference sequence). This CDR3 has 16 amino acids. As DNA, the CDR3 is TGTGCCAGCAGTTTGGGGCGCGGGATTCGCTCCTACGAGCAGTACTTC. Its protein product is CASSLGRGIRSYEQYF.

The chain joins TRBV2 to TRBJ1-1, with D unresolved. CDR1 and CDR2 (germline): SNHLY, FYNNEI. V was shortened by 6 bases and J by 0 bases, with 11 bases between the two germline ends. The CDR3 has 14 residues. CDR3 sequence reads: CASRASIMNTEAFF. The CDR3 DNA is TGTGCCAGCAGGGCCAGTATTATGAACACTGAAGCTTTCTTT.

This clone has more than one count but fewer than ten. The rearrangement joins TRBV29-1 to TRBJ2-5, with unresolved D. The V gene's germline CDR1 is SQVTM and CDR2 ANQGSEA. Trimming removed 7 bases at V and 0 bases at J, with 24 bases between. The CDR3 extends over 17 amino acids. CDR3 loop: CSAEGADWPRYQETQYF. In nucleotides, the CDR3 is TGCAGCGCCGAAGGCGCAGATTGGCCCAGGTACCAAGAGACCCAGTACTTC.

The rearrangement links TRBV6-1 to TRBJ2-7, with 7 bases identical to TRBD1. The CDR3 covers 14 residues. Germline V CDR1 and CDR2: MNHNS, SASEGT. The ends lost 2 bases at V and 7 bases at J; junction bases unmatched: 8. CDR3: CASSEPWTGWEQYF. DNA of the CDR3: TGTGCCAGCAGTGAACCCTGGACAGGCTGGGAGCAGTACTTC.

There are a few counts of this clone. The chain couples TRBV7-6 to TRBJ2-2; 8 bases agree with TRBD2. V gave up 5 bases and J gave up 8 bases; unmatched junction bases: 7. This CDR3 comprises 14 residues. From germline, CDR1 is SGHVS and CDR2 FNYEAQ. CDR3 loop: CASSPGLARGELFF. The CDR3 nucleotides read TGTGCCAGCAGCCCCGGACTAGCAAGGGGGGAGCTGTTTTTT.